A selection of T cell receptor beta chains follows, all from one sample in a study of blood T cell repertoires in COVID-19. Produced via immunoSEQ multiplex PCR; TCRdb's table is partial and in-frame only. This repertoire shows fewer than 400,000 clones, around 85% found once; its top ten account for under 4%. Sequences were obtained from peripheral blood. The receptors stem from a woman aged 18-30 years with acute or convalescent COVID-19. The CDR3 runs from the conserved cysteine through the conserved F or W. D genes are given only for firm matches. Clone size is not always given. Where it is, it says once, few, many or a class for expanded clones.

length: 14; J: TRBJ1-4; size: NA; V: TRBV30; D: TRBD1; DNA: TGTGCCTGGAGGCTACAGGGGAAGGGTGAAAAACTGTTTTTT; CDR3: CAWRLQGKGEKLFF
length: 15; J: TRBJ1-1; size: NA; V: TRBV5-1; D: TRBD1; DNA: TGCGCCAGCAGCTTCACAGGGGTGAGGAACACTGAAGCTTTCTTT; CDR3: CASSFTGVRNTEAFF
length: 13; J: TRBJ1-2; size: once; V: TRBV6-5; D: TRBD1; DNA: TGTGCCAGCAGTTACACAGGGGGCGAAGGCTACACCTTC; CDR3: CASSYTGGEGYTF
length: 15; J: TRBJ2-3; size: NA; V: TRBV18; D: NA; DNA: TGTGCCAGCTCACCACTAGCGGCTAGCACAGATACGCAGTATTTT; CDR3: CASSPLAASTDTQYF
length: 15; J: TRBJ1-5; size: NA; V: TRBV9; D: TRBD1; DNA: TGTGCCAGCAGCATAGGCACAGGGGCTAATCAGCCCCAGCATTTT; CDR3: CASSIGTGANQPQHF
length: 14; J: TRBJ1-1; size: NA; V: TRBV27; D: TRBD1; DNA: TGTGCCAGCAGTGCGACAGGGGGCGTCCCTGAAGCTTTCTTT; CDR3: CASSATGGVPEAFF
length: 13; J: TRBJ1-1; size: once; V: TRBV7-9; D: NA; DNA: TGTGCCAGCATCCGCGATACTAACACTGAAGCTTTCTTT; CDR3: CASIRDTNTEAFF
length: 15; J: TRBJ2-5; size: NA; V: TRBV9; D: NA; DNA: TGTGCCAGCAGCGTAGGGGGAGGGGGACAAGAGACCCAGTACTTC; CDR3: CASSVGGGGQETQYF
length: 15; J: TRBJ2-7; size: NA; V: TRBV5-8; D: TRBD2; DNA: TGTGCCAGCAGCTTGGTAGCGGGGGGGTTCTACGAGCAGTACTTC; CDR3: CASSLVAGGFYEQYF
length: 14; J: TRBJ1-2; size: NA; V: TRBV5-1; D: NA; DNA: TGCGCCAGCAGCTTGGCGCAGGGCTACTATGGCTACACCTTC; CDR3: CASSLAQGYYGYTF
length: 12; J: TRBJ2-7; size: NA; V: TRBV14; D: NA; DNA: TGTGCCAGCAGCCAGTCCTACTACGAGCAGTACTTC; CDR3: CASSQSYYEQYF
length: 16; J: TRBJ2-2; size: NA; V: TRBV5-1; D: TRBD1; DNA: TGCGCCAGCAGCGGCGGGACAGGCAGCTTAACCGGGGAGCTGTTTTTT; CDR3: CASSGGTGSLTGELFF
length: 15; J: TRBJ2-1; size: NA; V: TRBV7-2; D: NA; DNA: TGTGCCAGCAGCCCAAGGGAGAGTAGGAAGAATGAGCAGTTCTTC; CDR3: CASSPRESRKNEQFF
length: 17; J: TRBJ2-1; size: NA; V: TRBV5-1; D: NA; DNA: TGCGCCAGCAGCTTTAAAAGGCGGGGCTCGAATGGCAATGAGCAGTTCTTC; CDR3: CASSFKRRGSNGNEQFF
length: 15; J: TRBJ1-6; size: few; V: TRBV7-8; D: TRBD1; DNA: TGTGCCAGCAGCTTAGCGGGACAGTTAAATTCACCCCTCCACTTT; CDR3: CASSLAGQLNSPLHF
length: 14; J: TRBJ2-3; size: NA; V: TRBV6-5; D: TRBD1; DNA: TGTGCCAGCAGTAGGGACAGGAACACAGATACGCAGTATTTT; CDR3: CASSRDRNTDTQYF
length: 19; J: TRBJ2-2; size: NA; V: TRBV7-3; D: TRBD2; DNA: TGTGCCAGCAGCTTAAAAGGGACTAGCGGGCCCTTGAACACCGGGGAGCTGTTTTTT; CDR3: CASSLKGTSGPLNTGELFF
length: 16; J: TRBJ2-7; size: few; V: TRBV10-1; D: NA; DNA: TGCGCCAGCAGTGACGTACCGGACACTACTATCCTCGAGCAGTACTTC; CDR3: CASSDVPDTTILEQYF
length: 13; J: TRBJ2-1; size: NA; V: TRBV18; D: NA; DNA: TGTGCCAGCTCACTCGGCGAGACGACGGGGCAGTTCTTC; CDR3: CASSLGETTGQFF
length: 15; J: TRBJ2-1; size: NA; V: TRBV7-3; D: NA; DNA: TGTGCCAGCAGCCACCGGGTCTCGGGGTACAATGAGCAGTTCTTC; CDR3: CASSHRVSGYNEQFF
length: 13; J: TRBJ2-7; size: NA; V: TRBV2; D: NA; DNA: TGTGCCAGCAGTCTACCGGGATTTAACGAGCAGTACTTC; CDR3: CASSLPGFNEQYF
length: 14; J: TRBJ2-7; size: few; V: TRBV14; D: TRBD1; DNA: TGTGCCAGCAGCCCGGACAGGGGGTTTTACGAGCAGTACTTC; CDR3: CASSPDRGFYEQYF
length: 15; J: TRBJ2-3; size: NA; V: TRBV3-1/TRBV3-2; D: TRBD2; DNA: TGTGCCAGCAGCCGTTATAGCGGGGGTCGTTATACGCAGTATTTT; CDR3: CASSRYSGGRYTQYF
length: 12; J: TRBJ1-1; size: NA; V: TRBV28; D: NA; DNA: TGTGCCAGCAGTTTCAGGCCCACTGAAGCTTTCTTT; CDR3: CASSFRPTEAFF
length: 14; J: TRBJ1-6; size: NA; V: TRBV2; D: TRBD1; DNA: TGTGCCAGCAGGACCCAGGGGGCAGGTTCACCCCTCCACTTT; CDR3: CASRTQGAGSPLHF
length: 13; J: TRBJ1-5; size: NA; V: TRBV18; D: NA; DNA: TGTGCCAGCTCACGTGAATTGGGGGAGGCCCAGCATTTT; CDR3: CASSRELGEAQHF
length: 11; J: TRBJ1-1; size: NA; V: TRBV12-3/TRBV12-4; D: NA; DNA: TGTGCCAGCCAAAAGTCGGTGGAAGCTTTCTTT; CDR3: CASQKSVEAFF
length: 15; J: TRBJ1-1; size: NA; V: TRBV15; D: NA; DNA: TGTGCCACCAGCAGGACGGTCTCCGGGGGGGGTGAAGCTTTCTTT; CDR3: CATSRTVSGGGEAFF
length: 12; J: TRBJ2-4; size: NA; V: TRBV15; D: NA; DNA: TGTGCCACTTCGTCGGCCAAAAACATTCAGTACTTC; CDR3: CATSSAKNIQYF
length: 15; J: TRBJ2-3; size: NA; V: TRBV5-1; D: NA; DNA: TGCGCCAGCAGCACGAATCTAGGAAACACAGATACGCAGTATTTT; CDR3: CASSTNLGNTDTQYF
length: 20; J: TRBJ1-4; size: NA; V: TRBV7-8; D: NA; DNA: TGTGCCAGCAGCCCGAGCCCGTCAAGGGGCGTAGGGTTAAGGTTAGAAAAACTGTTTTTT; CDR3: CASSPSPSRGVGLRLEKLFF
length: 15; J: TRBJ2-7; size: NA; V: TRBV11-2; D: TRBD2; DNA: TGTGCCAGCAGCTTAGAAGCGGGAGTGGGCTACGAGCAGTACTTC; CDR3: CASSLEAGVGYEQYF
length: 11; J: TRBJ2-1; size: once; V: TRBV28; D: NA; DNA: TGTGCCAGCAGTTCCCCCAGGGGGCAGTTCTTC; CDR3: CASSSPRGQFF
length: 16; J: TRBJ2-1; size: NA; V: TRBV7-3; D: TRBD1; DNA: TGTGCCAGCAGCCCCGAGGGGGGGACAGGGAACAATGAGCAGTTCTTC; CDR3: CASSPEGGTGNNEQFF
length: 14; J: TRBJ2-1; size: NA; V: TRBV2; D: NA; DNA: TGTGCCAGCAGTGCGAATTCCCTATACAATGAGCAGTTCTTC; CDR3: CASSANSLYNEQFF
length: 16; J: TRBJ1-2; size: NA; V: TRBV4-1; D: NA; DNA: TGCGCCAGCAGCCAAGATATCGTCAGGGGAAACTATGGCTACACCTTC; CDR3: CASSQDIVRGNYGYTF
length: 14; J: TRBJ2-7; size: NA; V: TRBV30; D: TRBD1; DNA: TGTGCCTGTACCGGGACAGATACAAGCTACGAGCAGTACTTC; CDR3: CACTGTDTSYEQYF
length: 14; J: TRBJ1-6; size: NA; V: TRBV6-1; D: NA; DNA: TGTGCCAGCAGTGAAGGTTGGGCCGTTTCACCCCTCCACTTT; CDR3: CASSEGWAVSPLHF
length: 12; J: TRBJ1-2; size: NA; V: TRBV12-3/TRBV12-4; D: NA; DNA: TGTGCCAGCAAACGGGACACTTGGGGCTACACCTTC; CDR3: CASKRDTWGYTF
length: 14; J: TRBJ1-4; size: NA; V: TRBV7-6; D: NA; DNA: TGTGCCAGCAGCCCGTCGGGTGCTAATGAAAAACTGTTTTTT; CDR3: CASSPSGANEKLFF
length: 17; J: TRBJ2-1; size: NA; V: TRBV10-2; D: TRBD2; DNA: TGCGCCAGCAGTGAGTCCTTCGGGAGGGCCCCGTACAATGAGCAGTTCTTC; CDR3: CASSESFGRAPYNEQFF
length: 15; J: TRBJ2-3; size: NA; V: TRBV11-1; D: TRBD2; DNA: TGTGCCAGCAGCTCGGGAGCGGGGGGGCCAGATACGCAGTATTTT; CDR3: CASSSGAGGPDTQYF
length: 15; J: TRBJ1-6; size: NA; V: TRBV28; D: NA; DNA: TGTGCCAGCAGTTCTCCGCAGGGGAGACATTCACCCCTCCACTTT; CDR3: CASSSPQGRHSPLHF
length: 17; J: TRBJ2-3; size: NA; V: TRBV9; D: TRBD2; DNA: TGTGCCAGCAGCGCTTCGATTCTAGCGGGAGAAGGAGATACGCAGTATTTT; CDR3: CASSASILAGEGDTQYF
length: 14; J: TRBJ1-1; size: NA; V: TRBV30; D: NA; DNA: TGTGCCATCCTAAGACTCGGGTATGACACTGAAGCTTTCTTT; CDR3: CAILRLGYDTEAFF
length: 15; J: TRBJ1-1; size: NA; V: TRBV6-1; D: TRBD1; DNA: TGTGCCAGCAGTGAAAGCGACAGGGGGAACACTGAAGCTTTCTTT; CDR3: CASSESDRGNTEAFF
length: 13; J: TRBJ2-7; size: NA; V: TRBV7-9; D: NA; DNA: TGTGCCAGCACCGGGACATCCATCCACGAGCAGTACTTC; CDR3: CASTGTSIHEQYF
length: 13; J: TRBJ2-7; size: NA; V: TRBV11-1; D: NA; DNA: TGTGCCAGCAGCTGGCAGGGGTCGTGCGAGCAGTACTTC; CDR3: CASSWQGSCEQYF
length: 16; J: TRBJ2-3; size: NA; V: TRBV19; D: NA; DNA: TGTGCCAGTAGTATTGAGGGATTTCCTAGCACAGATACGCAGTATTTT; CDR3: CASSIEGFPSTDTQYF